This passage covers 14 T cell receptor beta chains from one sample sequenced in a study of cytomegalovirus exposure and HLA in healthy donors. The PCR used 60 Vbeta and 13 Jbeta primers. TCRdb keeps only in-frame clones here, not all; method: immunoSEQ multiplex PCR. The sample contains 100,000 or so clones, around 84% of which appear only once. Sequenced material: PBMCs. The receptors were sampled from a man in his late teens or twenties in good health and CMV-seronegative.

The chain combines TRBV6-6 with TRBJ1-5, with D tentatively TRBD1 (5 bases). The CDR3 has 15 residues. Trimming removed 6 bases from V and 3 bases from J, with 15 bases in between. Germline V gene lookup returns CDR1 MNHNY and CDR2 SVGAGI (reference sequence). The CDR3: CASRMAGGDNQPQHF. CDR3 in DNA: TGTGCCAGCAGAATGGCGGGGGGAGACAATCAGCCCCAGCATTTT.

The chain uses TRBV12-5 and TRBJ1-5; maybe TRBD1 (5 bases). CDR1 is LGHNT and CDR2 is FRNRAP in the germline V gene. The CDR3 extends over 13 amino acids. V gave up 2 bases and J gave up 9 bases, with 11 bases separating them. The DNA for the CDR3 is TGTGCTAGTGGTTTGCACGGAGGGGCGCCCCAGCATTTT. As protein: CASGLHGGAPQHF.

This chain uses TRBV18 with TRBJ1-5, with D maybe TRBD1 (6 bases). V was shortened by 3 bases and J by 11 bases, with 20 bases between the two germline ends. The CDR3 spans 15 residues. Germline V gives CDR1 KGHSH, CDR2 LQKENI. The CDR3: CASSPLGGGPGAQHF. The CDR3, as DNA: TGTGCCAGCTCACCCCTCGGCGGGGGTCCAGGGGCCCAGCATTTT.

The chain carries TRBV27 and TRBJ1-6; possible D gene TRBD1, 6 bases. Looked up from germline, CDR1 is MNHEY and CDR2 is SMNVEV (reference sequence). The CDR3 sequence is 15 residues long. V was clipped by 3 bases and J by 7 bases, with 13 bases between them. The CDR3 spells CASSLGGGGNSPLHF. As DNA, the CDR3 is TGTGCCAGCAGTTTGGGAGGGGGAGGGAATTCACCCCTCCACTTT.

The chain links TRBV28 to TRBJ1-1; D possibly corresponds to TRBD1 (6 bases). The germline V gene encodes CDR1 MDHEN and CDR2 SYDVKM. The CDR3 spans 14 residues. V lost 7 bases to trimming and J lost 4 bases, with 16 bases between them. CDR3 amino acids: CASKSGGRRTEAFF. Written as DNA, the CDR3 is TGTGCCAGCAAGTCGGGGGGGCGTCGCACTGAAGCTTTCTTT.

This clone was observed a handful of times. The rearrangement joins TRBV27 to TRBJ1-1, with 12 positions matching TRBD1. After removal of 2 bases from V and 3 bases from J, the junction contained 10 bases not matched to a gene. The germline CDR1 and CDR2 sequences are MNHEY and SMNVEV (reference sequence). The CDR3 runs to 18 residues. The CDR3: CASSLIGGTGGLDTEAFF. The CDR3, as DNA: TGTGCCAGCAGTTTAATAGGTGGGACAGGGGGCTTGGACACTGAAGCTTTCTTT.

The table lists this clone with a count of one. The V gene is TRBV6-5, the J gene TRBJ1-1, with TRBD1 matching 9 bases. The CDR3 extends over 15 amino acids. Unmatched junction bases numbered 7, after V lost 5 bases and J lost 3 bases. The germline V gene has CDR1 MNHEY and CDR2 SVGAGI. CDR3 region: CASSNRGLTDTEAFF. DNA of the CDR3: TGTGCCAGCAGTAACAGGGGGCTAACTGACACTGAAGCTTTCTTT.

This chain uses TRBV7-9 with TRBJ2-3; TRBD2 is a possible D gene (5 bases). Germline loops: CDR1 SEHNR, CDR2 FQNEAQ (reference sequence). V was shortened by 6 bases and J by 1 base, with 17 bases between the two germline ends. This CDR3 region has 16 residues. The CDR3 DNA sequence: TGTGCCAGCAGTTACGGGGAAGACCCAGGCACAGATACGCAGTATTTT. Its translation is CASSYGEDPGTDTQYF.

The chain carries TRBV6-5 and TRBJ2-7; the D is unclear. V gave up 5 bases and J gave up 3 bases, with 5 bases separating them. The CDR3 sequence is 11 residues long. Germline values: CDR1 MNHEY, CDR2 SVGAGI. The CDR3 sequence is CASSPLYEQYF. Here the CDR3 DNA reads TGTGCCAGCAGTCCCCTCTACGAGCAGTACTTC.

CDR3 region: CASRTGRRNSPLHF. CDR3 DNA: TGTGCCAGCAGAACCGGACGGAGGAATTCACCCCTCCACTTT. This chain links TRBV28 with TRBJ1-6; D is unresolved. The CDR3 contains 14 residues. The V gene's germline CDR1 is MDHEN and CDR2 SYDVKM. V was trimmed by 6 bases and J by 7 bases, leaving 13 bases between them.

The rearrangement uses TRBV5-4 and TRBJ1-2; 8 bases line up with TRBD1. Germline CDR1 and CDR2: SGHNT and YYREEE (reference sequence). With V trimmed by 1 base and J by 9 bases, 8 bases remained unmatched. CDR3 size: 14 residues. The CDR3 nucleotides read TGTGCCAGCAGCTTGTATAGGACAGGGATCAGCTACACCTTC. Protein: CASSLYRTGISYTF.

The chain joins TRBV9 to TRBJ1-2, with D tentatively TRBD1 (5 bases). V lost 0 bases and J lost 6, with 18 bases in between. CDR1 SGDLS and CDR2 YYNGEE come from the germline V gene. This CDR3 contains 16 residues. The CDR3 loop reads CASSVDPRAGTDGYTF. CDR3 sequence (DNA): TGTGCCAGCAGCGTAGACCCCAGGGCAGGAACGGATGGCTACACCTTC.

This rearrangement joins TRBV30 to TRBJ2-7; 7 positions match TRBD1. V lost 1 base, J lost 5 bases, and 8 bases stayed unmatched. The CDR3 runs to 14 residues. The germline gives CDR1 GTSNPN, CDR2 SVGIG (reference sequence). The CDR3 nucleotides read TGTGCCTGGAGTGCTCGTTACAGGGGTCACGAGCAGTACTTC. Protein product: CAWSARYRGHEQYF.

The chain couples TRBV7-8 to TRBJ2-4, with 8 bases that match TRBD2. The CDR3 is made up of 15 amino acids. The V segment lost 4 bases and the J segment 9 bases; nucleotides outside the gene matches: 11. Germline V gene lookup returns CDR1 SGHVS and CDR2 FQNEAQ. CDR3 loop: CASSWAGGQFSIQYF. The CDR3 DNA is TGTGCCAGCAGCTGGGCGGGGGGACAATTCAGCATTCAGTACTTC.